A selection of T cell receptor beta chains follows, all from one sample in a study of shared clonotypes between healthy human individuals. TCRdb's table, derived via immunoSEQ multiplex PCR, lists solely in-frame clones and lacks some. Here the sample spans under 650,000 clones, around 96% being singletons. The specimen was naive CD4+ T cells sorted from blood. All receptors derive from a woman between 25 and 40 years old in good health. Each CDR3 is given with its conserved first and last residue. D genes are given only for firm matches. Expanded clones get a size class; other rows say once, few or many, or leave the size out.

cdr3_aa j_call v_call clone_size d_call
CASSPSGRAAETQYF TRBJ2-5 TRBV19 - TRBD2
CASSTPGQNTEAFF TRBJ1-1 TRBV11-1 - -
CASSLVGQGSGNTIYF TRBJ1-3 TRBV28 - -
CASSQRESGVQDTQYF TRBJ2-3 TRBV4-1 - -
CASSLGREKTYEQYF - TRBV7-2 - -
CATSRTVVFQPQHF TRBJ1-5 TRBV15 once -
CASSLLGYGYTF TRBJ1-2 TRBV28 - -
CASSLWPEQETQYF TRBJ2-5 TRBV27 - -
CASSLAASGRTYNEQFF TRBJ2-1 TRBV5-1 - TRBD2
CAWSVTASLSNQPQHF TRBJ1-5 TRBV30 - -
CASSYQGISPLHF TRBJ1-6 TRBV11-2 - -
CASSFRTGGTYEQYF TRBJ2-7 TRBV28 once TRBD1
CASSRGQPSYEQYF TRBJ2-7 TRBV7-8 - TRBD1
CASSAPGGRSADTQYF TRBJ2-3 TRBV27 - TRBD2
CASSLEGEAFF TRBJ1-1 TRBV5-1 few -
CASNAAAGVIETQYF TRBJ2-5 TRBV5-8 - TRBD2
CASSVDRVEAFF TRBJ1-1 TRBV6-5 few -
CASSLASGAGYTF TRBJ1-2 TRBV7-3 - -
CASSLVEWLGEINEQFF TRBJ2-1 TRBV27 - -
CASSLAESTQYF TRBJ2-3 TRBV7-8 - -
CASSRRDRDYEQYF TRBJ2-7 TRBV5-8 - TRBD1
CASSPAEGTWVGYTF TRBJ1-2 TRBV28 - -
CASSYQGGSGNTIYF TRBJ1-3 TRBV28 - -
CASLRTPRQGLETQYF TRBJ2-5 TRBV27 - -
CASSQRELGDTQYF TRBJ2-3 TRBV2 once TRBD2
CSVEETKTQGNGEQYF TRBJ2-7 TRBV29-1 - -
CASSLYGGGETQYF TRBJ2-5 TRBV27 - -
CTSSILRLCSRANVLTF TRBJ2-6 TRBV1 - -
CASTSGGKGYGYTF TRBJ1-2 TRBV28 - TRBD1
CASSLAEARGEQFF TRBJ2-1 TRBV7-6 - -
CASSPTRTGEKLFF TRBJ1-4 TRBV7-9 - -
CASSSDEAGAYEQYF TRBJ2-7 TRBV19 - -
CAWRFQGAGGNTIYF TRBJ1-3 TRBV30 - TRBD1
CASSPGTSGTETQYF TRBJ2-5 TRBV11-2 - TRBD2
CASSYPKRVGQGTNTGELFF TRBJ2-2 TRBV5-1 once TRBD1
CASSYGRKNTEAFF TRBJ1-1 TRBV6-5 - -
CASSLAFSGNTIYF TRBJ1-3 TRBV7-8 - -
CATDARRGNEQFF TRBJ2-1 TRBV2 - -
CASRRGLSNSPLHF TRBJ1-6 TRBV5-8 - -
CASSKGPDELYEQFF TRBJ2-1 TRBV21-1 once -
CASGRTDVMETQYF TRBJ2-5 TRBV19 - -
CASNFGINNQPQHF TRBJ1-5 TRBV28 - -
CASRTGAGANVLTF TRBJ2-6 TRBV28 - -